The 5 T cell receptor beta chains below come from one sample, sequenced in a study of shared clonotypes between healthy human individuals (TCRdb year 2020). Libraries were prepared through the immunoSEQ multiplex PCR assay. TCRdb retrieved this table from immuneACCESS and kept in-frame rearrangements only. Not all clones are present; in checked studies, unresolved V genes account for under half, and no reason is known for the remainder. Here the sample has approximately 320,000 clones; about 74% occur a single time. The ten largest make up around 10% of the sample. Input material: memory CD4+ T cells sorted from blood. Read against the paper, the sample's cell subset or site label means: CD45RA-negative fraction. The origin of the receptors is a young man in good health.

The gene calls are TRBV28 and TRBJ2-2; a possible D gene is TRBD1 (6 bases). The CDR3 is 14 residues long. Germline-derived CDR1 and CDR2 are MDHEN and SYDVKM. Trimming took 6 bases from V and 1 from J, leaving 9 bases between them. CDR3 in DNA: TGTGCCAGCAGACTGACAGGGAACACCGGGGAGCTGTTTTTT. It translates to CASRLTGNTGELFF.

This clone was detected only once. The chain joins TRBV4-3 to TRBJ2-3; the match to TRBD1 covers 10 bases. The V and J ends lost 3 bases and 3 bases, in that order; junction bases with no gene match: 12. The germline V gene encodes CDR1 LGHNA and CDR2 YSLEER. The CDR3 is 18 amino acids. The CDR3 is CASSQTPGTGALTDTQYF. DNA for the CDR3: TGCGCCAGCAGCCAGACTCCCGGGACAGGGGCTCTTACAGATACGCAGTATTTT.

This chain joins TRBV6-5 and TRBJ2-1; the D is unclear. The V end lost 2 bases, the J end lost 7 bases, and 12 bases lay between the germline ends. Per the germline V gene, CDR1 is MNHEY and CDR2 is SVGAGI. The CDR3 runs to 14 residues. CDR3 coding DNA: TGTGCCAGCAGTTACGCATCGGGTGCGAATGAGCAGTTCTTC. Residues: CASSYASGANEQFF.

Turning to this clone: This same CDR3 is encoded by further DNA sequences in the sample. The chain combines TRBV29-1 with TRBJ2-5; the D gene is possibly TRBD1 (6 bases). V was clipped by 6 bases and J by 3 bases, with 14 bases between them. Germline CDR1 and CDR2: SQVTM and ANQGSEA. This CDR3 region has 13 residues. CDR3 DNA: TGCAGCGTCGCCCGGACAGCTGAAGAGACCCAGTACTTC. This translates into CSVARTAEETQYF.

The chain is built from TRBV18 and TRBJ2-4; 9 bases fit TRBD1. CDR1 is KGHSH and CDR2 is LQKENI in the germline V gene. With V trimmed by 3 bases and J by 2 bases, 5 bases remained unmatched. There are 16 residues in the CDR3. The CDR3, as DNA: TGTGCCAGCTCACCTGGGACAGGGTTGACCAAAAACATTCAGTACTTC. Encoded protein: CASSPGTGLTKNIQYF.